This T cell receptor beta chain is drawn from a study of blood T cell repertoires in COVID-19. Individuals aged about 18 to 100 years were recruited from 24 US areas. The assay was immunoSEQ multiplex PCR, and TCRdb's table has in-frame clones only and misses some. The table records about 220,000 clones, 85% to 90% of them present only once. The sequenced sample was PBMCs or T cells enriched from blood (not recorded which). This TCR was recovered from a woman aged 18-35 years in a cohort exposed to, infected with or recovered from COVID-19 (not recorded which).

CDR3 sequence reads: CASRDYRADTQYF. CDR3 coding DNA: TGTGCCAGCCGGGACTATAGGGCAGATACGCAGTATTTT. This chain joins TRBV28 and TRBJ2-3; 7 bases match TRBD2. Germline CDR1 reads MDHEN; CDR2 reads SYDVKM. The CDR3 runs 13 residues. V shed 8 bases, J shed 4 bases, and the junction held 6 bases outside the gene matches.